What follows is one T cell receptor beta chain and its context. Its antigen is unidentified. Using immunoSEQ multiplex PCR, the repertoire was profiled, and TCRdb retains in-frame clones only, with some absent. The sample yields some 170,000 clones, 85% seen once. The CDR3 is made up of 18 amino acids. V was clipped by 5 bases and J by 2 bases; unmatched bases: 10. Germline assignment: CDR1 SGHTA and CDR2 FQGTGA. The source of the sample is a study of cytomegalovirus exposure and HLA in healthy donors. Overall study findings and caveats: Most TCR sequences were seen very rarely across donors, but some public TCRs occurred in many. A subsequent analysis found that TCR clusters from the first cohort also tended to co-occur in the approximately 130 validation repertoires, with about 95% of cluster scores above 0. CMV antigen specificity of a few CMV-associated chains was confirmed in vitro.

This TCR came from a man aged 25-45 years in good health and CMV-seropositive. The sequencing input was PBMCs. This chain connects TRBV7-3 to TRBJ2-7; 15 bases fit TRBD2. CDR3 loop: CASSLQGTSGGFTYEQYF. The CDR3 coding sequence is TGTGCCAGCAGCCTTCAGGGGACTAGCGGGGGGTTTACCTACGAGCAGTACTTC. The complete variable domain, with remaining parts taken from reference TRBV7-3 and TRBJ2-7, reads GAGVSQTPSNKVTEKGKYVELRCDPISGHTALYWYRQSLGQGPEFLIYFQGTGAADDSGLPNDRFFAVRPEGSVSTLKIQRTERGDSAVYLCASSLQGTSGGFTYEQYFGPGTRLTVT.